These 9 T cell receptor beta chains were sequenced from one sample in a study of vaccination effects on CD4 cells after COVID-19. Their antigens are not known. Using immunoSEQ multiplex PCR, the repertoire was profiled, and TCRdb retains in-frame clones only, with some absent. The table shows roughly 40,000 clones, with more than 65% occurring only once. The culture ran for around nine days, and then CD4+ T cells were isolated. Participants were vaccinated with two doses of either the BNT162b2 or mRNA-1273 vaccine. Sequences were derived from CD4+ T cells from PBMCs cultured without peptide, sampled after COVID-19 vaccination. These receptors were collected from a human donor who received a COVID-19 vaccine.

V and J are TRBV29-1 and TRBJ1-5; 9 nucleotides agree with TRBD1. This CDR3 region has 15 residues. The germline V gene has CDR1 SQVTM and CDR2 ANQGSEA. Unmatched junction bases numbered 10, after V lost 6 bases and J lost 4 bases. CDR3 protein: CSVGFGTGQNQPQHF. CDR3 bases: TGCAGCGTCGGATTTGGGACAGGGCAGAATCAGCCCCAGCATTTT.

The V and J genes are TRBV7-2 and TRBJ1-1, with D tentatively TRBD1 (6 bases). V lost 1 base and J 4 bases, leaving 10 bases between the germline ends. This CDR3 comprises 14 residues. The germline gives CDR1 SGHTA, CDR2 FQGNSA. In DNA, the CDR3 is TGTGCCAGCAGCTTAGGGGGGCAGATCACTGAAGCTTTCTTT. Translation: CASSLGGQITEAFF.

This rearrangement joins TRBV29-1 to TRBJ1-1, with 11 bases identical to TRBD1. Per germline, CDR1 SQVTM and CDR2 ANQGSEA. The V and J ends lost 6 bases and 12 bases, in that order; junction bases with no gene match: 9. The CDR3 contains 12 residues. CDR3 loop: CSVYAGTGGTFF. CDR3 in DNA: TGCAGCGTGTACGCCGGGACAGGGGGAACTTTCTTT.

The chain recombines TRBV2 with TRBJ2-1; D unclear. Germline V gene data show CDR1 as SNHLY and CDR2 as FYNNEI. With 9 bases removed from V and 1 base from J, the gap between germline ends came to 19 bases. The CDR3 totals 16 residues. Here the CDR3 reads CASLSNLDSSYNEQFF. Here the CDR3 DNA reads TGTGCCAGTTTATCCAACCTAGACTCTTCCTACAATGAGCAGTTCTTC.

The rearrangement links TRBV24-1 to TRBJ2-5; 10 nucleotides line up with TRBD2. The germline gives CDR1 KGHDR, CDR2 SFDVKD. The CDR3 extends over 15 amino acids. V shed 3 bases, J shed 1 base, and the junction held 1 base outside the gene matches. The CDR3 loop reads CATSDPSGGQETQYF. The DNA for the CDR3 is TGTGCCACCAGTGATCCTAGCGGGGGCCAAGAGACCCAGTACTTC.

This chain uses TRBV11-1 with TRBJ1-2; D gene unclear. The CDR3 contains 15 residues. CDR1 and CDR2 from the germline V gene are SGHAT and FQDESV (reference sequence). V lost 4 bases and J lost 0, with 12 bases in between. The CDR3, as DNA: TGTGCCAGCAGCTCGCTCCGGGCTTCTAACTATGGCTACACCTTC. Protein: CASSSLRASNYGYTF.

A few counts support this clone. The chain employs TRBV6-5 and TRBJ1-3; D is unclear. The V and J ends lost 2 bases and 3 bases respectively, with 11 bases between them. The CDR3 extends over 15 amino acids. Germline assignment: CDR1 MNHEY and CDR2 SVGAGI. The CDR3 region has the DNA TGTGCCAGCAGTTACAAGGCCGGTAGTGGAAACACCATATATTTT. Its translation: CASSYKAGSGNTIYF.

V is TRBV4-1 and J is TRBJ2-5; 9 positions match TRBD2. CDR3 size: 15 residues. Germline values: CDR1 MGHRA, CDR2 YSYEKL. With V trimmed by 4 bases and J by 2 bases, 5 bases remained unmatched. The CDR3 reads CASSLRLAAQETQYF. The CDR3 nucleotides read TGCGCCAGCAGCCTGCGACTAGCGGCTCAAGAGACCCAGTACTTC.

This chain joins TRBV6-5 and TRBJ1-1; 11 bases are a match to TRBD1. CDR1 is MNHEY, CDR2 SVGAGI, per germline. The trim removed 5 bases at V and 7 bases at J, leaving 6 bases unmatched. This CDR3 spans 14 amino acids. The CDR3: CASSIGQGAFEAFF. The CDR3 coding sequence is TGTGCCAGCAGTATCGGACAGGGGGCCTTTGAAGCTTTCTTT.